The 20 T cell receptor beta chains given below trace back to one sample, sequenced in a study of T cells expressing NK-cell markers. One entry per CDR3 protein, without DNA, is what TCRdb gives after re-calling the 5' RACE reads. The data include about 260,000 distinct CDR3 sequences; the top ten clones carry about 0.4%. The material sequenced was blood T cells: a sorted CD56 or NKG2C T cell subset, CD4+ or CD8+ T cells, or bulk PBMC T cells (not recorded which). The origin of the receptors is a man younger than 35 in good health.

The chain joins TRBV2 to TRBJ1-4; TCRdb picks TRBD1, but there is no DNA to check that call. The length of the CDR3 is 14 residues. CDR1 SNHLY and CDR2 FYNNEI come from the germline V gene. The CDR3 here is CASSRDSKNEKLFF. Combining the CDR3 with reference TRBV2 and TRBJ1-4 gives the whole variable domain EPEVTQTPSHQVTQMGQEVILRCVPISNHLYFYWYRQILGQKVEFLVSFYNNEISEKSEIFDDQFSVERPDGSNFTLKIRSTKLEDSAMYFCASSRDSKNEKLFFGSGTQLSVL.

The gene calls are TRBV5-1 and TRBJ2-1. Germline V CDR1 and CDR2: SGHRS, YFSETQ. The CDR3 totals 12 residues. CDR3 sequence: CASSFIRDEQFF. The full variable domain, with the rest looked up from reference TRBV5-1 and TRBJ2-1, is KAGVTQTPRYLIKTRGQQVTLSCSPISGHRSVSWYQQTPGQGLQFLFEYFSETQRNKGNFPGRFSGRQFSNSRSEMNVSTLELGDSALYLCASSFIRDEQFFGPGTRLTVL.

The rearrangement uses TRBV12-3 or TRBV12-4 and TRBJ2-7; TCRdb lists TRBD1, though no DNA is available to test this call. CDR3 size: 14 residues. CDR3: CASSLGQAAYEQYF.

CDR3 loop: CASSLATGSSYNEQFF. The chain links TRBV7-2 to TRBJ2-1. Germline V gives CDR1 SGHTA, CDR2 FQGNSA. The CDR3 contains 16 residues.

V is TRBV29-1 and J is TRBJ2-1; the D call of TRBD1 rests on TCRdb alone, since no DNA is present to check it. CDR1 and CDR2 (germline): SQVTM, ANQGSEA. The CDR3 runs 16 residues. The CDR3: CSVDGRGRDSYNEQFF.

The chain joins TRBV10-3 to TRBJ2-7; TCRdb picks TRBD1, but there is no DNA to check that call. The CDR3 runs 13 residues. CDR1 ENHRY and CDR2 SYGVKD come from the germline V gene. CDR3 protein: CAISDETAYEQYF.

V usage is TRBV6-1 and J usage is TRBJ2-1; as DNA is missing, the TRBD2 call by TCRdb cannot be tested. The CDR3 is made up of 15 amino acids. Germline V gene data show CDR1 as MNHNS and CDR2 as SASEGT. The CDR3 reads CASTRLAGGVNEQFF.

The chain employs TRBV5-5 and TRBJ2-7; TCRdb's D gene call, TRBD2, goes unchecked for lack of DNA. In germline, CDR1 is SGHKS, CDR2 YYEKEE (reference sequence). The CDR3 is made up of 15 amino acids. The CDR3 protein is CASSLIAGGGYEQYF.

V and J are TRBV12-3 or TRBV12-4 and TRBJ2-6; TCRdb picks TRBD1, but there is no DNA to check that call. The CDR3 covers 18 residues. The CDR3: CASRLSGPLSAGANVLTF.

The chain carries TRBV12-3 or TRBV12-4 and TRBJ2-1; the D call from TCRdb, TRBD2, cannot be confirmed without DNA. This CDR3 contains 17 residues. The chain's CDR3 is CASRRHWGAGGYNEQFF.

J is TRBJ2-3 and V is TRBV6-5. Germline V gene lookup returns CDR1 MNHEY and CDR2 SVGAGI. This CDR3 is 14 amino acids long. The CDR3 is CASSYTGYTDTQYF.

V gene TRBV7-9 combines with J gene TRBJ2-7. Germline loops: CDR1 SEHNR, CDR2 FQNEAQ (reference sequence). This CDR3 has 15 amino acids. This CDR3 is CASSPSGSGSGEQYF. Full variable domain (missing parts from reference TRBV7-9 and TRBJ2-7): DTGVSQNPRHKITKRGQNVTFRCDPISEHNRLYWYRQTLGQGPEFLTYFQNEAQLEKSRLLSDRFSAERPKGSFSTLEIQRTEQGDSAMYLCASSPSGSGSGEQYFGPGTRLTVT.

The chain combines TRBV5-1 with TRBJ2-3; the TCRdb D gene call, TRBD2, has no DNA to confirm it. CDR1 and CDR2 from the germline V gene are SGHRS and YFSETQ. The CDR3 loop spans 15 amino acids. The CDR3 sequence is CASSLSSGNVDTQYF.

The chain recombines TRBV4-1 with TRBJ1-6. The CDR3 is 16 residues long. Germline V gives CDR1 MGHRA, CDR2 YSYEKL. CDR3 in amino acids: CASSPRGEVVNSPLHF.

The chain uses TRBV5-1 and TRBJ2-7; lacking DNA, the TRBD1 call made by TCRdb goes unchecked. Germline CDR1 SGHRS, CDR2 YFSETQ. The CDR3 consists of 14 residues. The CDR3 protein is CASSLVRDRNEQYF.

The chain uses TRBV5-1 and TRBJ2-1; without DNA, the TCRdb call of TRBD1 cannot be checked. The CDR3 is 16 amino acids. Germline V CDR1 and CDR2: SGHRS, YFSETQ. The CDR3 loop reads CASSWETGSTRNEQFF.

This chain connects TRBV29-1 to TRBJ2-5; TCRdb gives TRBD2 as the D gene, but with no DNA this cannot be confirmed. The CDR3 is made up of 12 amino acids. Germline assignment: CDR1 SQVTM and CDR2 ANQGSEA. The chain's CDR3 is CSYYSGIETQYF.

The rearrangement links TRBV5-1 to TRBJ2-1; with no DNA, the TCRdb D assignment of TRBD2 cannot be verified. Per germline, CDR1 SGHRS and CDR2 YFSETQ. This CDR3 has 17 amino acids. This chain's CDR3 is CASSLQPVAGGGNEQFF.

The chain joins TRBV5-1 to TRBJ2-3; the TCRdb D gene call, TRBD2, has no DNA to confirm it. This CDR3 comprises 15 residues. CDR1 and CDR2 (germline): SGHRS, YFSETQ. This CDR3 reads CASSFAGVSTDTQYF.

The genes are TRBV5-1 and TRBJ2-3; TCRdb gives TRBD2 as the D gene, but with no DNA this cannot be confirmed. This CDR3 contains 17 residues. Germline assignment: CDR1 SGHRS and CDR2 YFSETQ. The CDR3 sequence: CASSYGLAGDEADTQYF.